The sequence of this T cell receptor (beta chain) was determined in a study of T cells after yellow fever vaccination. Findings and limits, study-wide: Weaker overall, the secondary response nonetheless peaked faster (day 5 versus 15). Detected again after the booster were most primary-vaccination clones, at nearly 97% CD4 and about 89% CD8.

Trimming took 4 bases from V and 6 from J, leaving 16 bases between them. The CDR3 contains 14 residues. In germline, CDR1 is SGDLS, CDR2 YYNGEE. UMIs were added to TCR cDNA along with a universal primer site when it was made by 5'RACE template switching. TCRdb re-called the 5' RACE reads through MiXCR, storing one row per CDR3 protein. Among around 350,000 distinct CDR3 sequences listed, 11% were seen once. Concerning this clonotype itself: No antigen is known for it.

This material consisted of PBMCs, taken on the day of the first yellow fever vaccination. This receptor was taken from a man between 18 and 29 years old who received the YFV17D yellow fever vaccine. The rearrangement uses TRBV9 and TRBJ1-1; no definite D call. CDR3 protein: CASSRHGRIPEAFF. CDR3 sequence (DNA): TGTGCCAGCAGCAGACACGGACGAATCCCTGAAGCTTTCTTT.